Shown below are 31 T cell receptor beta chains from a single sample sequenced in a study of OX40 agonist ivuxolimab in advanced cancers. The protocol was immunoSEQ multiplex PCR, while the TCRdb copy is restricted to in-frame clones and leaves out a portion. The top ten hold 2.4% of the sample, which has 55,000 to 80,000 clones, 80% to 90% seen once. The specimen comprised CD4+ or CD8+ T cells sorted from blood, sampled in a trial of the OX40 agonist ivuxolimab. Source of these receptors: an adult with an advanced solid tumor such as melanoma, head and neck, liver or kidney cancer.

This chain uses TRBV7-6 with TRBJ2-2; 11 bases are shared with TRBD1. Germline V lookup: CDR1 SGHVS, CDR2 FNYEAQ. The CDR3 extends over 18 amino acids. J lost 6 bases, V lost 3 bases, and 12 bases had no gene match. The CDR3 region has the DNA TGTGCCAGCAGCTTCCGAACCCCGGGACAGGGGGGGTCCGGGGAGCTGTTTTTT. Translation gives CASSFRTPGQGGSGELFF.

The count of this clone is one. The rearrangement links TRBV5-8 to TRBJ2-3, with D hard to call. Germline CDR1 and CDR2: SGHTS and YDEGEE. The CDR3 is made up of 12 amino acids. Deletions cut 1 base from V and 3 bases from J, with 3 bases between. This chain's CDR3 is CASSLFTDTQYF. CDR3 DNA: TGTGCCAGCAGCTTGTTTACAGATACGCAGTATTTT.

There are a few counts of this clone. This chain uses TRBV30 with TRBJ1-6, with a possible D match to TRBD1 (6 bases). The CDR3 is 15 amino acids. Germline V gives CDR1 GTSNPN, CDR2 SVGIG (reference sequence). Trimming removed 4 bases from V and 7 bases from J, with 17 bases in between. CDR3 protein: CAWTPSGGPNSPLHF. DNA of the CDR3: TGTGCCTGGACCCCTTCCGGGGGGCCCAATTCACCCCTCCACTTT.

The chain uses TRBV5-1 and TRBJ2-7; 9 bases are a match to TRBD2. CDR3 length: 14 amino acids. The V gene's germline CDR1 is SGHRS and CDR2 YFSETQ. Trimming cost V 4 bases and J 0 bases; bases outside gene matches: 2. CDR3: CASSSGGISYEQYF. The CDR3 DNA sequence: TGCGCCAGCAGCAGCGGGGGGATCTCCTACGAGCAGTACTTC.

This clone has more than one count but fewer than ten. The V and J genes are TRBV4-3 and TRBJ1-5; D call uncertain. Deletions cut 1 base from V and 4 bases from J, with 14 bases between. From germline, CDR1 is LGHNA and CDR2 YSLEER. The CDR3 is 16 residues long. CDR3 nucleotide sequence: TGCGCCAGCAGCCAAGCAGCCTCCGGGAGGAATCAGCCCCAGCATTTT. Its protein is CASSQAASGRNQPQHF.

This chain joins TRBV9 and TRBJ1-2; D remains unclear. This CDR3 is built from 15 residues. Germline V lookup: CDR1 SGDLS, CDR2 YYNGEE. With 2 bases removed from V and 2 bases from J, the gap between germline ends came to 13 bases. CDR3 amino acids: CASSVSSGGNYGYTF. The CDR3 DNA follows: TGTGCCAGCAGCGTTAGCTCTGGCGGCAACTATGGCTACACCTTC.

The CDR3 loop is CASSLRLAGGPSYEQYF. DNA for the CDR3: TGTGCCAGCAGCTTAAGACTAGCGGGAGGGCCCTCCTACGAGCAGTACTTC. This chain links TRBV11-1 with TRBJ2-7; 14 bases align to TRBD2. This CDR3 has 17 residues. V was pared by 2 bases and J by 0 bases, with 3 bases of the junction left unmatched. CDR1 and CDR2 (germline): SGHAT, FQDESV (reference sequence).

The chain is built from TRBV9 and TRBJ2-3, with TRBD1 matching 8 bases. J was trimmed by 1 base and V by 3 bases; bases with no gene match: 7. The CDR3 spans 16 residues. The germline CDR1 and CDR2 sequences are SGDLS and YYNGEE. In DNA, the CDR3 is TGTGCCAGCAGCGCCGTCGACAGGGGAGGCACAGATACGCAGTATTTT. Translating it yields CASSAVDRGGTDTQYF.

This chain joins TRBV6-6 and TRBJ2-7; no definite D call. V was shortened by 10 bases and J by 1 base, with 11 bases between the two germline ends. CDR3 size: 12 residues. CDR1 is MNHNY and CDR2 is SVGAGI in the germline V gene (reference sequence). The CDR3 coding sequence is TGTGCCACCCGAAGTTTTTCCTACGAGCAGTACTTC. Its translation is CATRSFSYEQYF.

The chain recombines TRBV4-1 with TRBJ2-7, with TRBD1 identical over 9 bases. Germline loops: CDR1 MGHRA, CDR2 YSYEKL. The CDR3 sequence is 16 residues long. Unmatched junction bases numbered 11, after V lost 5 bases and J lost 3 bases. CDR3 protein: CASSWARGTGSYEQYF. The CDR3 nucleotides read TGCGCCAGCAGCTGGGCACGGGGGACAGGGAGCTACGAGCAGTACTTC.

The chain is built from TRBV4-3 and TRBJ2-5; 9 nucleotides align to TRBD1. Germline CDR1 reads LGHNA; CDR2 reads YSLEER. Germline trimming cut 4 bases from V and 11 bases from J; bases unmatched to any gene: 14. This CDR3 is 15 amino acids long. CDR3 bases: TGCGCCAGCAGCCGAACCGGGACAGGGCAGAATGAGCAGTACTTC. Its protein product is CASSRTGTGQNEQYF.

This rearrangement joins TRBV7-9 to TRBJ2-5; no firm D call. Germline CDR1 reads SEHNR; CDR2 reads FQNEAQ (reference sequence). The CDR3 is made up of 12 amino acids. V was clipped by 1 base and J by 5 bases, with 5 bases between them. The CDR3 DNA reads TGTGCCAGCAGCTTAGTAGCCGAGACCCAGTACTTC. As protein: CASSLVAETQYF.

Comment on this clone: This may come from a read error, since a much larger clone is one base off. Different DNA sequences within this sample yield the same CDR3. The J gene is TRBJ2-7, the V gene TRBV11-2; no reliable D call. The CDR3 is made up of 13 amino acids. Germline CDR1 is SGHAT and CDR2 is FQNNGV. The CDR3 region is CASSLEYSYEQYF. CDR3 bases: TGTGCCAGCAGCTTAGAGTATAGCTACGAGCAGTATTTC.

The chain uses TRBV7-9 and TRBJ1-5, with 9 nucleotides matching TRBD1. Germline V gene data show CDR1 as SEHNR and CDR2 as FQNEAQ (reference sequence). V was pared by 3 bases and J by 4 bases, with 4 bases of the junction left unmatched. This CDR3 comprises 15 residues. Written as DNA, the CDR3 is TGTGCCAGCAGCTTGGCGGGACAGGGTAATCAGCCCCAGCATTTT. This gives the protein CASSLAGQGNQPQHF. Supplemented by reference TRBV7-9 and TRBJ1-5, the full variable domain reads DTGVSQNPRHKITKRGQNVTFRCDPISEHNRLYWYRQTLGQGPEFLTYFQNEAQLEKSRLLSDRFSAERPKGSFSTLEIQRTEQGDSAMYLCASSLAGQGNQPQHFGDGTRLSIL.

The rearrangement uses TRBV27 and TRBJ2-2, with a possible D match to TRBD2 (6 bases). V dropped 3 bases and J dropped 4 bases, with 6 bases sitting between them. This CDR3 has 13 residues. Germline V gives CDR1 MNHEY, CDR2 SMNVEV (reference sequence). CDR3 residues: CASSLGGTGELFF. CDR3 bases: TGTGCCAGCAGTTTGGGGGGCACCGGGGAGCTGTTTTTT.

The chain links TRBV19 to TRBJ2-2; a weak D match, TRBD2 (6 bases). This CDR3 comprises 15 residues. Per germline, CDR1 LNHDA and CDR2 SQIVND (reference sequence). The V and J ends lost 3 bases and 2 bases respectively, with 10 bases between them. DNA of the CDR3: TGTGCCAGTAGTATTGGAGGGACCAACACCGGGGAGCTGTTTTTT. This codes for CASSIGGTNTGELFF.

The chain links TRBV19 to TRBJ1-1, with D perhaps matching TRBD1 (6 bases). The CDR3 consists of 15 residues. Germline CDR1 is LNHDA and CDR2 is SQIVND (reference sequence). Trimming pared 1 base from V and 4 bases from J, leaving 13 bases between. CDR3 sequence: CASSIGGGRSTEAFF. The CDR3 coding sequence is TGTGCCAGTAGTATAGGGGGGGGGCGCAGCACTGAAGCTTTCTTT.

The rearrangement joins TRBV11-3 to TRBJ1-4; no clear D gene. Looked up from germline, CDR1 is SGHNT and CDR2 is YENEEA. The CDR3 has 13 amino acids. Trimming stripped 2 bases from V and 8 bases from J, with 9 bases between. The CDR3 region has the DNA TGTGCCAGCAGCTTAACCCTCCGGGAAAAACTGTTTTTT. This encodes CASSLTLREKLFF.

This clone was picked up one time. This chain links TRBV5-4 with TRBJ1-1; the D is unclear. The V gene's germline CDR1 is SGHNT and CDR2 YYREEE (reference sequence). The V gene lost 2 bases and the J gene lost 3 bases, with 5 bases spanning the gap. There are 12 residues in the CDR3. The DNA of the CDR3 is TGTGCCAGCAGCTTAAGCGACACTGAAGCTTTCTTT. Translated, it gives CASSLSDTEAFF.

This chain connects TRBV2 to TRBJ2-6; D not certain. The V end lost 10 bases, the J end lost 2 bases, and 6 bases lay between the germline ends. The CDR3 length is 12 residues. Germline V gene sequence: CDR1 SNHLY, CDR2 FYNNEI. The CDR3 spells CATAPGANVLTF. The CDR3 DNA is TGTGCCACCGCGCCTGGGGCCAACGTCCTGACTTTC.

The chain links TRBV7-9 to TRBJ1-1, with D unclear. Germline V CDR1 and CDR2: SEHNR, FQNEAQ (reference sequence). V lost 1 base to trimming and J lost 4 bases, with 10 bases between them. This CDR3 contains 14 residues. The DNA of the CDR3 is TGTGCCAGCAGCTTAGATAAGGGCCGCACTGAAGCTTTCTTT. Protein sequence: CASSLDKGRTEAFF.

The genes are TRBV21-1 and TRBJ1-6; TRBD1, the D gene given by the table, was not confirmed from the DNA. TRBV21-1 is listed as a pseudogene. The CDR3 loop spans 18 amino acids. The CDR3 DNA follows: TGTGCCAGCAGCCCCCCAGATGGGGCAAGCTCCTATAATTCACCCCTCCACTTT. Translation: CASSPPDGASSYNSPLHF.

This sequence joins TRBV5-6 and TRBJ1-3, with a weak D call TRBD1 (5 bases). V lost 4 bases to trimming and J lost 3 bases, with 14 bases between them. The V gene's germline CDR1 is SGHDT and CDR2 YYEEEE. CDR3 length: 15 residues. The CDR3, as DNA: TGTGCCAGCAGCCTTACGGGGGGAGTTGGAAACACCATATATTTT. Amino acid sequence: CASSLTGGVGNTIYF.

The chain carries TRBV2 and TRBJ1-2; possibly TRBD1 for D (6 bases). Per germline, CDR1 SNHLY and CDR2 FYNNEI. CDR3 length: 13 amino acids. V lost 4 bases and J 4 bases, leaving 10 bases between the germline ends. The CDR3 region is CASSAQGIYGYTF. The DNA for the CDR3 is TGTGCCAGCAGTGCTCAGGGGATCTATGGCTACACCTTC.

The CDR3 DNA reads TGTGCCAGCAGCTTAACTAGCGGGTACCAAGAGACCCAGTACTTC. Translating it yields CASSLTSGYQETQYF. This chain joins TRBV7-2 and TRBJ2-5, with 9 nucleotides matching TRBD2. The germline CDR1 and CDR2 sequences are SGHTA and FQGNSA. The junction had 1 base not matched to a gene; V was cut back by 2 bases and J by 0 bases. The CDR3 covers 15 residues.

The chain couples TRBV7-8 to TRBJ2-5, with D perhaps being TRBD1 or TRBD2 (5 bases each). The CDR3 extends over 13 amino acids. V dropped 5 bases and J dropped 5 bases, with 12 bases sitting between them. Germline loops: CDR1 SGHVS, CDR2 FQNEAQ. The CDR3 region has the DNA TGTGCCAGCAGCGTGGGACGTACGGAGACCCAGTACTTC. It yields the protein CASSVGRTETQYF.

The chain uses TRBV29-1 and TRBJ1-3; 10 bases fit TRBD1. This CDR3 contains 13 residues. The V gene's germline CDR1 is SQVTM and CDR2 ANQGSEA. V lost 3 bases and J lost 5; bases outside the gene matches: 1. The CDR3 DNA is TGCAGCGTTGAGGGACAGGGGAGAAACACCATATATTTT. Its protein is CSVEGQGRNTIYF.

V is TRBV15 and J is TRBJ1-5; D is perhaps TRBD1 (5 bases). In germline, CDR1 is LNHNV, CDR2 YYDKDF (reference sequence). Trimming cost V 5 bases and J 0 bases, with 14 bases left between them. The CDR3 totals 16 residues. CDR3 amino acids: CATSDRTQYSNQPQHF. CDR3 coding DNA: TGTGCCACCAGCGATAGGACACAGTATAGCAATCAGCCCCAGCATTTT.

The CDR3 loop reads CASSSPRGGRARDEQFF. In DNA form, the CDR3 reads TGTGCCAGCAGCTCCCCTCGGGGCGGGAGGGCCAGGGATGAGCAGTTCTTC. The chain has TRBV28 and TRBJ2-1, with TRBD2 identical over 9 bases. Germline CDR1 MDHEN, CDR2 SYDVKM. Trimming removed 6 bases from V and 8 bases from J; junction bases left unmatched: 17. The CDR3 has 17 amino acids.

The chain employs TRBV2 and TRBJ1-5; unclear D gene. Germline V gene data show CDR1 as SNHLY and CDR2 as FYNNEI. Trimming cost V 8 bases and J 2 bases, with 13 bases left between them. This CDR3 spans 14 amino acids. In DNA form, the CDR3 reads TGTGCCAGCGCGCTCAACGGAGGCAATCAGCCCCAGCATTTT. This encodes CASALNGGNQPQHF.

This chain uses TRBV5-1 with TRBJ2-5; 10 bases align to TRBD2. The junction had 5 bases not matched to a gene; V was cut back by 3 bases and J by 0 bases. This CDR3 spans 16 amino acids. Germline lookup yields CDR1 SGHRS and CDR2 YFSETQ. Written as DNA, the CDR3 is TGCGCCAGCAGCTCATATAGCGGGGGGTACCAAGAGACCCAGTACTTC. Translating gives CASSSYSGGYQETQYF.